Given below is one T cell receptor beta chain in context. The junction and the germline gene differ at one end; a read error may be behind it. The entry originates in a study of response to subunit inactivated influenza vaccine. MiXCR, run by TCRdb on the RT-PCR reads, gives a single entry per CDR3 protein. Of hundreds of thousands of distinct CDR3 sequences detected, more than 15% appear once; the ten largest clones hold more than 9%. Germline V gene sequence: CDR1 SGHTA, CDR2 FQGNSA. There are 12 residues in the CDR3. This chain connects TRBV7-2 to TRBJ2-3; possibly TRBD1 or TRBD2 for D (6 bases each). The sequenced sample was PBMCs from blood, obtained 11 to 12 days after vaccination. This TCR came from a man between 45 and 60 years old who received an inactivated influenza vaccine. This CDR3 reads CASSFTRGRWYF. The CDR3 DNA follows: TGTGCCAGTAGCTTCACACGGGGGCGGTGGTATTTT.